A selection of T cell receptor beta chains follows, all from one sample in a study of control samples from healthy donors and cancer patients. The protocol was immunoSEQ multiplex PCR, while the TCRdb copy is restricted to in-frame clones and leaves out a portion. The profile shows 160,000 or so clones, approximately 90% of them singletons. Sample: blood. The receptor source for this set is a woman aged 30 to 39 in good health. CDR3s include the opening cysteine and the closing phenylalanine or tryptophan. Each record gives: J gene, V gene, D gene, CDR3 protein, CDR3 DNA. A D gene is named only where the DNA matches it firmly.

TRBJ2-1 | TRBV6-6 | TRBD2 | CASSYQTSGRYNEQFF | TGTGCCAGCAGTTATCAGACTAGCGGGCGTTACAATGAGCAGTTCTTC
TRBJ1-3 | TRBV28 | TRBD1 | CASSSWTGKLGNTIYF | TGTGCCAGCAGTTCCTGGACAGGGAAACTTGGAAACACCATATATTTT
TRBJ2-2 | TRBV23-1 | TRBD1 | CASSPDRVNTGELFF | TGCGCCAGCAGCCCGGACAGGGTAAACACCGGGGAGCTGTTTTTT
TRBJ2-5 | TRBV5-1 | TRBD2 | CASSLRLAGAMSETQYF | TGCGCCAGCAGCTTAAGGCTAGCGGGAGCGATGAGTGAGACCCAGTACTTC
TRBJ1-6 | TRBV12-3/TRBV12-4 | - | CASSQDRGSPLHF | TGTGCCAGCAGCCAGGACAGAGGGTCACCCCTCCACTTT
TRBJ1-5 | TRBV5-1 | - | CASSLEGTSNQPQHF | TGCGCCAGCAGCTTGGAGGGGACTAGCAATCAGCCCCAGCATTTT
TRBJ2-7 | TRBV27 | - | CASSSAGRYEQYF | TGTGCCAGCAGTTCCGCAGGAAGGTACGAGCAGTACTTC
TRBJ2-1 | TRBV28 | TRBD2 | CASSSPLGGRASNEQFF | TGTGCCAGCAGTTCCCCATTAGGCGGGAGGGCCTCCAATGAGCAGTTCTTC
TRBJ2-1 | TRBV1 | - | CTSSRQSSGLYNEQFF | TGCACCAGCAGCCGGCAGTCAAGCGGGTTGTACAATGAGCAGTTCTTC
TRBJ1-1 | TRBV7-6 | - | CASSLAQHGTGTEAFF | TGTGCCAGCAGCTTAGCGCAACATGGTACGGGCACTGAAGCTTTCTTT
TRBJ2-7 | TRBV4-1 | - | CASSQGRTEQYF | TGCGCCAGCAGCCAAGGTAGGACCGAGCAGTACTTC
TRBJ2-3 | TRBV5-1 | - | CASSPHGLGGTDTQYF | TGCGCCAGCAGCCCCCACGGACTCGGAGGCACAGATACGCAGTATTTT
TRBJ2-1 | TRBV5-6 | - | CASSLGDRYYNEQFF | TGTGCCAGCAGCTTGGGGGACCGATACTACAATGAGCAGTTCTTC
TRBJ2-1 | TRBV7-9 | - | CASSPLGGEQFF | TGTGCCAGCAGCCCGTTAGGGGGTGAGCAGTTCTTC
TRBJ1-6 | TRBV27 | - | CASSPSTYNSPLHF | TGTGCCAGCAGCCCTTCCACCTATAATTCACCCCTCCACTTT
TRBJ2-3 | TRBV4-1 | - | CASSQDRGPTDTQYF | TGCGCCAGCAGCCAAGATCGGGGGCCAACAGATACGCAGTATTTT
TRBJ1-5 | TRBV18 | - | CASSGNSNQPQHF | TGTGCCAGCTCAGGAAATAGCAATCAGCCCCAGCATTTT
TRBJ2-5 | TRBV5-6 | - | CASSLGTGTQYF | TGTGCCAGCAGCTTGGGGACCGGGACCCAGTACTTC